This TCR beta chain was identified in a study of OX40 agonist ivuxolimab in advanced cancers. Looking at the study overall: In this trial design, patients received ivuxolimab intravenously at 0.01 to 10 mg/kg every 2 weeks.

Assay used: immunoSEQ multiplex PCR; TCRdb lists only in-frame clones, some missing. Of just under 45,000 clones listed, 80% are singletons. Germline CDR1 is LNHDA and CDR2 is SQIVND (reference sequence). With 10 bases removed from V and 10 bases from J, the gap between germline ends came to 19 bases. The CDR3 is made up of 12 amino acids. Specimen: CD4+ or CD8+ T cells sorted from blood, collected in a trial of the OX40 agonist ivuxolimab. The V and J genes are TRBV19 and TRBJ1-1; a weak D match, TRBD1 (5 bases). This TCR came from an adult with an advanced solid tumor such as melanoma, head and neck, liver or kidney cancer. The CDR3 is CATSIPGRGAFF. The CDR3 bases are TGTGCCACCTCAATCCCGGGACGAGGAGCTTTCTTT. The variable domain in full, with the rest retrieved from reference TRBV19 and TRBJ1-1, is DGGITQSPKYLFRKEGQNVTLSCEQNLNHDAMYWYRQDPGQGLRLIYYSQIVNDFQKGDIAEGYSVSREKKESFPLTVTSAQKNPTAFYLCATSIPGRGAFFGQGTRLTVV.